This T cell receptor beta chain was recorded in a study of cytomegalovirus exposure and HLA in healthy donors. Broader study findings: Several of the most significant clusters appeared linked to common viral pathogens, based on a later analysis. Later analysis identified a missense DCLRE1C variant that was linked to TCR beta V- and J-gene trimming. Solely CMV serostatus was available to characterize immune exposure.

Germline trimming cut 5 bases from V and 1 base from J; bases unmatched to any gene: 4. The CDR3 has 15 amino acids. Germline loops: CDR1 SGHDT, CDR2 YYEEEE. To note about this clone: Its specificity is unknown.

The study ran its PCR with 60 Vbeta and 13 Jbeta primers. In the original processing: In a later analysis, of approximately 81 million unique beta chains, about 12 million appeared in at least two donors. Assay used: immunoSEQ multiplex PCR; TCRdb lists only in-frame clones, some missing. D and trimming were read from the DNA, whereas the V and J calls and clone size are those reported in that table. The sample carries roughly 160,000 clones, about 80% recorded once. This chain connects TRBV5-6 to TRBJ2-1, with 9 bases lining up with TRBD2. The receptor's source is a woman in her forties or fifties in good health and CMV-seronegative. Sample: PBMCs. This CDR3 is CASRLLAGSYNEQFF. The CDR3 coding sequence is TGTGCCAGCAGACTTCTAGCGGGGTCCTACAATGAGCAGTTCTTC. The full variable domain, its missing parts supplied by reference TRBV5-6 and TRBJ2-1, is DAGVTQSPTHLIKTRGQQVTLRCSPKSGHDTVSWYQQALGQGPQFIFQYYEEEERQRGNFPDRFSGHQFPNYSSELNVNALLLGDSALYLCASRLLAGSYNEQFFGPGTRLTVL.